This T cell receptor beta chain stems from a study of T cell responses to AZD1222 COVID-19 vaccine (dated by TCRdb to the early 2020s). The study in broad terms: AZD1222 recipients with second doses at about 4 weeks or about 12 weeks were pooled, because spike-specific TCR depth and breadth did not differ between schedules. A total of 233 trial participants underwent TCR sequencing, of whom roughly 210 received two doses of AZD1222 and around 26 received two doses of the MenACWY control vaccine. Trial participants were enrolled by age into 18-55, 56-69 and 70-plus year subgroups, with roughly 150, 30 and 60 TCR-sequenced participants respectively. Study-wide conclusions, independent of this receptor: Vaccine-associated CD4 TCRs spanned the whole spike protein, with dominant responses in regions 160-218 and 743-854. The 56-69-year group was small, and its depth increase did not reach significance, likely because of low power. Epitopes outside the regions mutated in the B.1.351 and B.1.1.7 variants were reportedly recognized by nearly half of the unique spike-specific TCRs. Conclusions about previously exposed vaccinees are limited because only a handful of AZD1222 recipients were SARS-CoV-2 seropositive at baseline. Participants were mostly white British, with more females than males. The authors suggested clonal diversity may have been underestimated. Because no day 14 peak-response samples were available, the repertoires could be characterized only after the peak T cell response. A significant rise in spike-specific TCR breadth and depth was observed after two AZD1222 doses relative to day 0 and relative to MenACWY recipients.

The CDR3 regions of human TCRbeta chains were analyzed by immunosequencing. On the authors' methods: Repertoire TCRs were checked for matches against a reference library of SARS-CoV-2-specific TCRs that had been generated using the MIRA antigen-specificity platform. Breadth was defined as the fraction of unique TCRs that were SARS-CoV-2-associated, and depth was defined as the fraction of total T cells that were SARS-CoV-2-associated. Using the MIRA data, each spike-specific TCR was mapped to the spike region that the TCR reacts to and placed in a CD4 or CD8 class. Log10-transformed breadth and depth values were compared by one-way ANOVA with Sidak's multiple comparisons tests. In its TCRdb copy, this immuneACCESS table keeps in-frame sequences only and misses some clones. Where compared with another copy, unresolved V genes explain less than half of these, and the others have no known cause. V, J and clone size derive from that table, while D and trimming were established from the DNA sequence. Recorded for this sample are around 180,000 clones; 90% of them occurred a single time. Roughly 6.5% of the sample lies in the top ten.

The time point label on this specimen signifies: baseline before first vaccination. Vaccinee samples came from UK trials COV001 and COV002, including a single-blind randomized controlled phase 2/3 trial of AZD1222 (ChAdOx1 nCoV-19) in healthy adults. For TCRbeta chain sequencing, PBMC samples from trial participants were taken at day 0 and at day 28 after the second dose. In the case of this clone: Its antigen is still unknown. The input lacks base qualities; no much larger clone sits a single base away.

CDR3 length: 15 amino acids, cysteine to phenylalanine. Just the 45-base CDR3 DNA is kept, in frame starting at base 1. Trimming leaves V shorter by 5 bases and J shorter by 4 bases, with the junction holding 9 bases beyond the gene matches. CDR1 MRHNA and CDR2 SNTAGT are derived from the germline V gene. The sequence came from an adult in good health. The sequence is built from TRBV6-4 and TRBJ1-2; TRBD1 aligns with 8 central bases. The source was peripheral blood, collected on day 0 of AZD1222 vaccination. The nucleotide sequence reads TGTGCCAGCAGTTACGGACAGGGCAGCGGCTATGGCTACACCTTC. The translation is CASSYGQGSGYGYTF.